Here is one T cell receptor beta chain with its context. This specimen belongs to a study of blood T cell repertoires in COVID-19. Study as a whole: The United States, Italy and Spain supplied acute and convalescent COVID-19 samples. Sample material is recorded as cDNA or gDNA derived from T cells, B-cell-depleted T cells, or PBMCs.

Authors' data handling: The assay estimated nucleated cells by amplifying reference gene primers. This table comes from immunoSEQ multiplex PCR, and its TCRdb copy is limited to in-frame clones, with some not included. That table furnishes V, J and clone size, whereas the DNA furnished D and trimming. The repertoire holds under 45,000 clones, with more than 60% as singletons. V lost 8 bases and J lost 5, with 13 bases in between. CDR1 is MNHEY and CDR2 is SVGAGI in the germline V gene. The CDR3 runs 12 residues. The TCR comes from a woman in her seventies with acute or convalescent COVID-19. Sequencing input: peripheral blood. The chain carries TRBV6-5 and TRBJ2-7, with a possible D match to TRBD2 (5 bases). The CDR3 coding sequence is TGTGCCAGCGGTCGGGGTGGTAACGAGCAGTACTTC. This codes for CASGRGGNEQYF.